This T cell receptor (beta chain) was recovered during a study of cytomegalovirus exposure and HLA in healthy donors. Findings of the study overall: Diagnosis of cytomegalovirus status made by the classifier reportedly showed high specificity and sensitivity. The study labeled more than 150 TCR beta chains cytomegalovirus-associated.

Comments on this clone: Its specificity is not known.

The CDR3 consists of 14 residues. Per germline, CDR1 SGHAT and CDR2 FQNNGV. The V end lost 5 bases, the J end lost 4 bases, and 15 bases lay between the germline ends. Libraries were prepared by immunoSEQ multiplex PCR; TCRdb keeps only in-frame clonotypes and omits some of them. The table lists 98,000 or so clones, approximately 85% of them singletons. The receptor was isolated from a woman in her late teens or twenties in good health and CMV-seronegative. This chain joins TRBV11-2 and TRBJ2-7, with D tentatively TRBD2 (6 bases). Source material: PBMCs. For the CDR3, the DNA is TGTGCCAGCAGCAGTCCGCGGGGTAGTTACGAGCAGTACTTC. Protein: CASSSPRGSYEQYF. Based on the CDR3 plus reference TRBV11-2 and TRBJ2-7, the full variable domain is EAGVAQSPRYKIIEKRQSVAFWCNPISGHATLYWYQQILGQGPKLLIQFQNNGVVDDSQLPKDRFSAERLKGVDSTLKIQPAKLEDSAVYLCASSSPRGSYEQYFGPGTRLTVT.